This T cell receptor beta chain emerged from a study of cytomegalovirus exposure and HLA in healthy donors (dated by TCRdb to the late 2010s). For the wider study: An earlier analysis of approximately 590 of the donors reported about 250 Gb of sequence data and 100 million to 130 million unique TCR beta sequences from 150 million to 200 million T cells. A later genetic analysis took genome-wide SNP genotypes for about 55% of the roughly 670 donors and used that subset as a discovery cohort. Typing coverage differed by locus: A, B, C, DRB1 and DQB1 were typed in roughly 629-630 donors, DQA1 in 522, DPA1 in some 610, and DPB1 in 450 to 480. To study patterns of TCR occurrence, a later analysis re-analyzed previously published TCR beta repertoires from 600 to 750 donors and added high-resolution HLA genotyping. Besides the first cohort of 500 to 700 subjects, a separate validation cohort made up of over 95 different subjects was used. About 280 gigabases of sequencing data and approximately 91 million unique TCR sequences made up an early release that covered around 640 HLA-typed donors. The study aimed to test whether signatures of past pathogen exposure could be identified by cataloging public T cell receptors. Among some 410 genotyped donors of the cohort, an average of approximately 240,000 unique TCR beta nucleotide sequences were sequenced per donor, roughly a sixth of them non-productive. Alongside the repertoire data, information on donor age, sex, ethnicity and CMV serostatus was compiled. High-throughput TCR immunosequencing, statistical association of individual TCRs with disease status, and machine learning were combined to predict cytomegalovirus infection status. Every repertoire in the discovery cohort had been generated on one and the same sequencing platform. An earlier analysis of several hundred of the donors used high-throughput TCR beta sequencing to judge whether each TCR beta V gene segment behaved as functional or pseudogenic. The genetic ancestry cluster associated with self-reported Caucasian donors included about 84% of the roughly 380 genotyped donors. HLA typing included class I and class II loci at four-digit resolution. Because of strong linkage in the cohort, roughly five DR-DQ haplotypes were treated as single units for association and clustering. Rather than using new phenotypic data, the later analysis identified candidate immune exposures from TCR beta sequences and from how often those sequences occurred across donors. The study used immunosequencing to profile the T cell repertoires of 600 to 850 subjects and linked those repertoires to cytomegalovirus serostatus. Broad study findings and their caveats: A later analysis reported that several top co-occurrence clusters appeared linked to parvovirus B19, influenza, CMV and Epstein-Barr virus. In an earlier analysis of about 550 of the donors, most TCR beta V segments were observed in productive rearrangements about 87% or about 30% of the time, broadly matching IMGT annotations. At a false discovery rate of 0.05, a later analysis linked 16,951 TCR beta sequences to specific HLA alleles. A later analysis found that HLA-associated TCR beta chains were more clonally expanded and had lower generation probabilities than equally common non-associated chains. Sequencing depth was assumed to be roughly uniform across donors in the presence/absence analyses, though that assumption may not hold. The study listed 164 TCR beta chains as associated with cytomegalovirus. Because some donors lacked HLA typing at each locus, the association tests relied only on the typed subset. Only TCR beta chains were sequenced in this cohort, and the absence of alpha or paired-chain data limited detectable features. Because the 87-base-pair reads could not distinguish some IMGT-functional V segments, including TRBV6-2 and TRBV6-3, those segments were excluded. A cluster of highly shared sequence variants was judged likely to be a technical artifact of the sequencing pipeline. According to the authors, the approach could potentially be generalized to other disease states and immunological phenotypes. Most TCR sequences were observed very rarely across donors, whereas some public TCRs were present in many individuals. Because counts were too low, some 17 rarely observed V segments, including chromosome 9 orphons, were left out of the earlier analysis of approximately 500 of the donors. A further reported finding was that TCR beta sequences accurately predicted the HLA-A and HLA-B alleles for most subjects in the first cohort. An association between a missense DCLRE1C variant and V-gene and J-gene trimming of TCR beta chains was found in a later genetic analysis and replicated in an independent cohort. Compared with the approximately 700-donor mean, donors in an Asian-associated ancestry cluster had fewer N-insertions in productive TCRs, according to a later genetic analysis. A later analysis found that most CMV-associated TCR beta chains appeared HLA-restricted, with HLA associations seemingly driven largely by CMV exposure. A few of the identified cytomegalovirus-associated TCR beta chains were confirmed in vitro to be specific for cytomegalovirus antigens. When HLA alleles, especially DR and DQ, strongly co-occurred, TCR associations were difficult to assign to individual alleles. For the cohort, immune exposure information was limited to CMV serostatus. Cytomegalovirus status was reported to be diagnosed by the classifier with high specificity and sensitivity in both the original and validation cohorts. According to a later analysis, TCR association rates differed among HLA loci, with DRB1 alleles showing the most associated TCRs and HLA-C alleles showing the fewest. Correlated functional status among segregating V segments might reflect linkage disequilibrium, but an unknown experimental factor could not be ruled out.

CDR1 SGHKS and CDR2 YYEKEE were looked up in the germline V gene (reference sequence). Deletion took 1 base off V and 4 bases off J, with a span of 11 bases between the germline ends. The CDR3 sequence holds 14 residues, the cysteine and phenylalanine included. This entry keeps only the CDR3 DNA: 42 bases, framed from base 1. The cohort comprised 670 or so healthy bone marrow donors. At the time of sampling, all cohort members were nominally healthy, though unrecorded immune exposures were likely present. The donor was CMV seropositive and was included in the group of 270 or so seropositive cohort members. Every donor gave a peripheral blood sample, and the peripheral blood mononuclear cells from that sample were used for TCR beta sequencing. The Qiagen DNeasy Blood Extraction Kit was used to extract genomic DNA from the blood cell samples. The protocol used for the library was the immunoSEQ multiplex PCR assay. The multiplex PCR relied on a mix of 60 forward primers for TCR Vbeta segments and 13 reverse primers for TCR Jbeta segments. The CDR3 region of rearranged TCR beta genes was amplified from genomic DNA by a multiplex PCR assay. On the Illumina HiSeq System, the amplified TCR beta libraries were sequenced as 87-base-pair reads. In the paper's pipeline: A later analysis tallied roughly 80 million unique TCR beta chains across the 666 repertoires, and approximately 9.9 million of those chains were shared by two or more donors. A nearest-neighbor algorithm error-corrected the raw reads and collapsed the reads into unique sequences, merging closely related sequences to remove PCR and sequencing errors. To assign V, D and J gene segments, CDR3 sequences were aligned to IMGT reference sequences. For a sequence to be retained, at least a six-nucleotide match to both a V gene segment and a J gene segment was required. Rearrangements were called productive when the CDR3 lacked stop codons and stayed in frame with V and J; all others were non-productive. CDR3 was defined according to IMGT convention as the region running from the second conserved V-encoded cysteine to the conserved J-encoded phenylalanine. Sequences without an unambiguous match to a single V gene segment were excluded from the earlier analysis of several hundred of the donors. In an earlier analysis of approximately 590 of the donors, a V segment was called functional when productive rearrangements were above 56.7%, and segregating when the standard deviation between donors exceeded 5%. A statistical classification framework was developed to diagnose cytomegalovirus status using the catalog of TCR beta chain sequences. V and J gene assignment, in a later analysis, came from comparing TCR nucleotide sequences with IMGT/GENE-DB human TR gene sequences. In a later analysis, CDR3 sequences and most-parsimonious VDJ recombination scenarios were assigned using the TCRdist pipeline. In a later analysis, each TCR beta chain was defined by its CDR3 amino acid sequence together with its V-gene family, and reads without a unique V-gene family were excluded. As a way to deal with suspected cross-contamination and a sequencing artifact, a later analysis dropped more than 500 nucleotide sequences that were highly shared and had low generation probability. For each public chain, a later analysis derived a clonal expansion index from normalized ranks of inferred template counts within each repertoire. In a later analysis, generation probabilities were computed using a VDJ recombination model fitted to out-of-frame rearrangements, and the results were checked against IGoR. A later analysis scored TCR-TCR, TCR-HLA and TCR-CMV co-occurrence with hypergeometric tests, applying a repertoire-size bias correction to TCR pairs. A later analysis estimated false discovery rates by permuting HLA or CMV assignments 20 times. In a later analysis, co-occurring TCRs were grouped using DBSCAN, and TCRdist sequence similarity was added for clustering within HLA-allele-positive subsets. Repertoires with fewer than 30,000 or more than 120,000 public chains were left out of co-occurrence clustering, as were a few repertoires with anomalous nucleotide sharing. Drawn from immuneACCESS, this table holds only the in-frame rearrangements with V and J called that TCRdb kept. Clones are partly lost; checked studies trace under half to an unresolved V gene and leave the rest unexplained. V and J calls and clone size are as listed in that table; D and trimming were resolved from the DNA. The sample includes more than 100,000 clones, with over 70% observed a single time. The top ten clonotypes cover approximately 3.8% of the sample.

This clone was recorded once. It has no known antigen specificity. No base quality information exists; no much larger clone differs at one position. The sample taken for sequencing was PBMCs. In this chain, TRBV5-5 is recombined with TRBJ1-2; TRBD1 is perhaps the D gene, given 6 matching bases. The TCR comes from a man aged 45-65 years in good health and CMV-seropositive. The CDR3 protein is CASSLLETGYGYTF. The nucleotide sequence is given as TGTGCCAGCAGCTTGTTGGAGACAGGCTATGGCTACACCTTC.